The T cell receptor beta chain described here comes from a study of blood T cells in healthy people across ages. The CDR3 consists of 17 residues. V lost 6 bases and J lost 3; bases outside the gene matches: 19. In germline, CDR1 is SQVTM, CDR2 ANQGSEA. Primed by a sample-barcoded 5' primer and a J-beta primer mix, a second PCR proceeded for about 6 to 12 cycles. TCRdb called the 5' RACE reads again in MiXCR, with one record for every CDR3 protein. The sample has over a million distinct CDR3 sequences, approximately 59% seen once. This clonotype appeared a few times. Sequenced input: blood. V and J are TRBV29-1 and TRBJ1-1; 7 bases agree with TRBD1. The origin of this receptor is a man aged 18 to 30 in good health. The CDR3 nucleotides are TGCAGCGTCGCAAAGCCGGGACAGCGGACCTTAGACACTGAAGCTTTCTTT. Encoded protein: CSVAKPGQRTLDTEAFF.